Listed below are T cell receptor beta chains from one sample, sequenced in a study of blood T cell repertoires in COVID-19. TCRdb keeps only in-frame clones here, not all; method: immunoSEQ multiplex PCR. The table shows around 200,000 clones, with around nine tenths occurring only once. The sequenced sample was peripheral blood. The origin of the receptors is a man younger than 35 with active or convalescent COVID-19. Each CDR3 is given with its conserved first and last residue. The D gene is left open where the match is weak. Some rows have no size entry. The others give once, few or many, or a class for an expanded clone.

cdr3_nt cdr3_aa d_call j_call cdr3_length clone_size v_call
TGTGCCATCAGTCAAGGGACAGGGGTCCAAGAGACCCAGTACTTC CAISQGTGVQETQYF TRBD1 TRBJ2-5 15 - TRBV10-3
TGCGCCAGCGGAGGACAGGGGAATGGCTACACCTTC CASGGQGNGYTF TRBD1 TRBJ1-2 12 - TRBV5-1
TGTGCCAGCAGTTTTTCCCGGGGACAGGGGAGTGGCTACACCTTC CASSFSRGQGSGYTF TRBD1 TRBJ1-2 15 - TRBV27
TGTGCCAGCAGGCGTCAGGGCGTCATGGGGGAGCAGTACTTC CASRRQGVMGEQYF - TRBJ2-7 14 - TRBV5-4
TGTGCCAGCAGCCGACAGGGCGAGCAGTACTTC CASSRQGEQYF TRBD1 TRBJ2-7 11 - TRBV7-9
TGTGCCAGCAGCCTCACAGGGAGTGGGAATTCACCCCTCCACTTT CASSLTGSGNSPLHF - TRBJ1-6 15 - TRBV11-3
TGCGCCAGCAGCCAAGGGGCAGGTTCTAGCAATCAGCCCCAGCATTTT CASSQGAGSSNQPQHF - TRBJ1-5 16 - TRBV4-1
TGTGCCAGCAGTTATAGGACAGGGGAGGCCTACGACCACGAGCAGTACTTC CASSYRTGEAYDHEQYF TRBD1 TRBJ2-7 17 - TRBV6-2/TRBV6-3
TGTGCCAGCAGCCAAGATCGTGGGGGGTTCTCCTACGAGCAGTACTTC CASSQDRGGFSYEQYF - TRBJ2-7 16 - TRBV14
TGTGCCAGTAGTGCACCGGGACAGGGTTTGCATAGCAATCAGCCCCAGCATTTT CASSAPGQGLHSNQPQHF TRBD1 TRBJ1-5 18 - TRBV19
TGTGCCAGTAGTATAGATCGCGATAGCAATCAGCCCCAGCATTTT CASSIDRDSNQPQHF - TRBJ1-5 15 - TRBV19
TGTGCCAGCAGCTTGGCGGCTGACTATCAGCCCCAGCATTTT CASSLAADYQPQHF - TRBJ1-5 14 - TRBV5-5
TGTGCCAGCAGCGGTAGCGGAAGCTCCTACAATGAGCAGTTCTTC CASSGSGSSYNEQFF - TRBJ2-1 15 - TRBV7-6
TGCGCCAGCACTCTAGAGCGGGGAAACACTGAAGCTTTCTTT CASTLERGNTEAFF - TRBJ1-1 14 - TRBV5-1
TGTGCCAGCAGTGGAGAGACAGATACGCAGTATTTT CASSGETDTQYF - TRBJ2-3 12 - TRBV2
TGTGCCATCCGAACTAGTTACAGGGGCCTAGGCTACACCTTC CAIRTSYRGLGYTF TRBD1 TRBJ1-2 14 - TRBV6-5
TGTGCCAGCAGTTCCCGGACTAGCGGGAGGAATGAGCAGTTCTTC CASSSRTSGRNEQFF TRBD2 TRBJ2-1 15 - TRBV6-5
TGTGCCAGCAGTGGACAGGGAGGTGAAAAACTGTTTTTT CASSGQGGEKLFF TRBD1 TRBJ1-4 13 - TRBV2
TGTGCCTGGAGTGATGACGGGCAGGGGGCTCGGGGCTACACCTTC CAWSDDGQGARGYTF TRBD1 TRBJ1-2 15 - TRBV30
TGTGCCAGCAGTCGGAGAGCGGGAGGGCTGGATACGCAGTATTTT CASSRRAGGLDTQYF TRBD2 TRBJ2-3 15 - TRBV6-2/TRBV6-3
TGTGCCAGCAGCCCGCATGCGGATGCGGGCTACACCTTC CASSPHADAGYTF - TRBJ1-2 13 - TRBV7-9
TGTGCCAGTAGTATAGCCAGAAGCACAGATACGCAGTATTTT CASSIARSTDTQYF - TRBJ2-3 14 - TRBV19
TGTGCCAGTAGTATAGATGACGACAGGTTATCTCTCTCTGGAAACACCATATATTTT CASSIDDDRLSLSGNTIYF - TRBJ1-3 19 - TRBV19
TGTGCCAGCAGTAGGGGGTCTGGGGCTCAAGAGACCCAGTACTTC CASSRGSGAQETQYF - TRBJ2-5 15 - TRBV6-5
TGTGCCAGCAGCCTGGGACAGGGGGTATATAGCTATGGCTACACCTTC CASSLGQGVYSYGYTF TRBD1 TRBJ1-2 16 - TRBV5-6
TGTGCCAGCAGTGAGGGACAGGGTTTATCTAATGAAAAACTGTTTTTT CASSEGQGLSNEKLFF TRBD1 TRBJ1-4 16 - TRBV25-1
TGTGCCAGCAGTGAAGGTATAGGCAGGGGGAATCAGCCCCAGCATTTT CASSEGIGRGNQPQHF TRBD1 TRBJ1-5 16 - TRBV6-1
TGTGCCAGCAGCTTAGGACCTTCGAGGGAGCAGTACTTC CASSLGPSREQYF - TRBJ2-7 13 - TRBV11-3
TGTGCCAGCAGCAGTTTGACAGGGGACTACGAGCAGTACTTC CASSSLTGDYEQYF TRBD1 TRBJ2-7 14 once TRBV27
TGTGCCAGCAGCCCCGGGACAGGGGCGTACGAGCAGTACTTC CASSPGTGAYEQYF TRBD1 TRBJ2-7 14 - TRBV3-1/TRBV3-2
TGTGCCAGCAACGAGCAGGGATATAATTCACCCCTCCACTTT CASNEQGYNSPLHF - TRBJ1-6 14 - TRBV6-5
TGTGCCCGAGGAACCGGGGAGGGTGGCTACACCTTC CARGTGEGGYTF - TRBJ1-2 12 - TRBV30
TGTGCCAGCAGTTTGTCCCGAGCCCGAAACACCATATATTTT CASSLSRARNTIYF - TRBJ1-3 14 - TRBV28
TGCGCCAGCAGCTTCAAGGGGGCGCGTGCTTTCTTT CASSFKGARAFF TRBD1 TRBJ1-1 12 - TRBV5-1
TGTGCCAGCAGTTACGGGCCAGACTACGAGCAGTACTTC CASSYGPDYEQYF - TRBJ2-7 13 - TRBV6-2/TRBV6-3
TGCGCCAGCAGTGTAGTCGTGAGAAGGGGATGGGAGACCCAGTACTTC CASSVVVRRGWETQYF - TRBJ2-5 16 once TRBV10-1
TGTGCCAGTAGTATAGGACAGGGGGCGGGCAATCAGCCCCAGCATTTT CASSIGQGAGNQPQHF TRBD1 TRBJ1-5 16 few TRBV19
TGTGCCAGCAGCCAAGATTTGGCCGGGGGAGCTTTCTTT CASSQDLAGGAFF - TRBJ1-1 13 - TRBV3-1/TRBV3-2
TGTGCCAGCAGCTCCGTAATGAACACTGAAGCTTTCTTT CASSSVMNTEAFF - TRBJ1-1 13 - TRBV7-3
TGTGCCAGCAGTGAGAGTTGGTCAGGGGCCGGCTACACCTTC CASSESWSGAGYTF - TRBJ1-2 14 - TRBV2
TGTGCCAGCAGCATCGAGACAGGGGGTCAGCCCCAGCATTTT CASSIETGGQPQHF TRBD1 TRBJ1-5 14 - TRBV7-9
TGTGCCAGTAGTCCCCGGGACAGGGACGTGGAAAAACTGTTTTTT CASSPRDRDVEKLFF TRBD1 TRBJ1-4 15 - TRBV19
TGTGCCAGCAGGCCAGGCTCGCAGGGGGCTTACGAGCAGTACTTC CASRPGSQGAYEQYF TRBD1 TRBJ2-7 15 - TRBV3-1/TRBV3-2
TGTGCCAGCAGCCGTACAGATATGGACAGGGGTAACCCTGAAGCTTTCTTT CASSRTDMDRGNPEAFF TRBD1 TRBJ1-1 17 once TRBV4-2
TGTGCCAGCAGCTTATTGGTAGCGGGGCCAGAGACCCAGTACTTC CASSLLVAGPETQYF TRBD2 TRBJ2-5 15 - TRBV11-2
TGTGCCAGCAGGTGGGGAGCGAACACTGAAGCTTTCTTT CASRWGANTEAFF - TRBJ1-1 13 - TRBV5-6
TGTGCCAGCAGTTTTCGGACAGGAACGCATGGCTACACCTTC CASSFRTGTHGYTF TRBD1 TRBJ1-2 14 - TRBV27
TGTGCCAGCAGTTCCCTAGGGGGATCAGGCTACACCTTC CASSSLGGSGYTF - TRBJ1-2 13 - TRBV6-5
TGTGCCAGCAGTCATACAGGATACAATCAGCCCCAGCATTTT CASSHTGYNQPQHF - TRBJ1-5 14 - TRBV7-9
TGTGCCAGCAGCTCGGGGGGGCGACTAGCGGAGTACTACGAGCAGTACTTC CASSSGGRLAEYYEQYF TRBD2 TRBJ2-7 17 - TRBV7-9
TGTGCCAGCAGCGGGAGCCGGGACACAGAGACCCAGTACTTC CASSGSRDTETQYF - TRBJ2-5 14 - TRBV9
TGTGCCAGCAGCTTAGGAGCCCAGGGGTACACTGAAGCTTTCTTT CASSLGAQGYTEAFF - TRBJ1-1 15 many TRBV11-2
TGTGCCAGCAGCCTGCGACTAGCGGGAGTTTCCGATACGCAGTATTTT CASSLRLAGVSDTQYF TRBD2 TRBJ2-3 16 - TRBV5-5